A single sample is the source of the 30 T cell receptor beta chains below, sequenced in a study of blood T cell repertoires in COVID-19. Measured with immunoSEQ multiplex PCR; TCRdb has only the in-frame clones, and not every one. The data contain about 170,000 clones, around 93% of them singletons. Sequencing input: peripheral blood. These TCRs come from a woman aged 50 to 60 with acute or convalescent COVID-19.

CDR3 protein: CATSRGVGQPYGYTF. The CDR3 DNA sequence: TGTGCCACCAGCAGAGGGGTGGGACAGCCCTATGGCTACACCTTC. The chain couples TRBV15 to TRBJ1-2; 7 nucleotides line up with TRBD1. The germline gives CDR1 LNHNV, CDR2 YYDKDF (reference sequence). The V segment lost 1 base and the J segment 4 bases; nucleotides outside the gene matches: 6. The CDR3 has 15 residues.

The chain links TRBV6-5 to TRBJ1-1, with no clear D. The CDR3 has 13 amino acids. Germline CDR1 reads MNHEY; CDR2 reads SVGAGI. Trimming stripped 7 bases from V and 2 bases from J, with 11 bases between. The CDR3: CASTRVPNTEAFF. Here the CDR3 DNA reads TGTGCCAGCACCCGGGTTCCCAACACTGAAGCTTTCTTT.

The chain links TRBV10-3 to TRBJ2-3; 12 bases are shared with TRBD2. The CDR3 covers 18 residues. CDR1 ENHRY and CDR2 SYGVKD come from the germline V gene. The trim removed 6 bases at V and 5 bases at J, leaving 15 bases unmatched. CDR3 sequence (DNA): TGTGCCATCAGATCCGGGACTAGCGGGTACCCCCTGGGAGATACGCAGTATTTT. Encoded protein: CAIRSGTSGYPLGDTQYF.

The CDR3 region is CASSPDRGLYGYTF. The CDR3 bases are TGTGCCAGCAGTCCAGACAGGGGGCTTTATGGCTACACCTTC. This chain joins TRBV6-5 and TRBJ1-2; TRBD1 matches at 10 bases. The CDR3 sequence is 14 residues long. Per germline, CDR1 MNHEY and CDR2 SVGAGI. J lost 5 bases, V lost 5 bases, and 5 bases had no gene match.

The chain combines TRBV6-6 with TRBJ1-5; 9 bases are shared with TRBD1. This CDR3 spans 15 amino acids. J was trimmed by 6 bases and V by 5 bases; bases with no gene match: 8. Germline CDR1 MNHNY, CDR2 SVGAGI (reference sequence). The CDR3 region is CASSQQGAEAQPQHF. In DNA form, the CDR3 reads TGTGCCAGCAGTCAACAGGGGGCTGAGGCTCAGCCCCAGCATTTT.

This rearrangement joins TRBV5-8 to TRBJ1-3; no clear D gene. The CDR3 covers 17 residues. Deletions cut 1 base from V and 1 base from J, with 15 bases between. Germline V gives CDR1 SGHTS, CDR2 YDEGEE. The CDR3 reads CASSLYIGDSSGNTIYF. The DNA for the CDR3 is TGTGCCAGCAGCTTGTATATCGGAGATTCATCTGGAAACACCATATATTTT.

In DNA form, the CDR3 reads TGTGCCAGCAGCCCCTCGGGGGGGACTGGCTACACCTTC. This encodes CASSPSGGTGYTF. The V and J genes are TRBV25-1 and TRBJ1-2; the D gene is possibly TRBD1 (5 bases). Trimming pared 6 bases from V and 7 bases from J, leaving 15 bases between. The CDR3 loop spans 13 amino acids. The germline V gene has CDR1 MGHDK and CDR2 SYGVNS.

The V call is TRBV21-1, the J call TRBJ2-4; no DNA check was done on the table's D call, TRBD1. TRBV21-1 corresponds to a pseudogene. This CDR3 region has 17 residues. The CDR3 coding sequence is TGTGCCAGCAGGGGCCTTCGGACAGGGGGAAGCCGCCGCATTCAGTACTTC. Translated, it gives CASRGLRTGGSRRIQYF.

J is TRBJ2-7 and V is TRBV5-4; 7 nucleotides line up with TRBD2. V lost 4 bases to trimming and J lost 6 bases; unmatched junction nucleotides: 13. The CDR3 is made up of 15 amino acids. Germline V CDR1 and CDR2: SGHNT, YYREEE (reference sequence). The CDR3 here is CASSREGRELGEQYF. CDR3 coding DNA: TGTGCCAGCAGCCGCGAGGGGCGGGAGCTGGGCGAGCAGTACTTC. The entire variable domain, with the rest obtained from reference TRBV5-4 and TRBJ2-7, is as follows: ETGVTQSPTHLIKTRGQQVTLRCSSQSGHNTVSWYQQALGQGPQFIFQYYREEENGRGNFPPRFSGLQFPNYSSELNVNALELDDSALYLCASSREGRELGEQYFGPGTRLTVT.

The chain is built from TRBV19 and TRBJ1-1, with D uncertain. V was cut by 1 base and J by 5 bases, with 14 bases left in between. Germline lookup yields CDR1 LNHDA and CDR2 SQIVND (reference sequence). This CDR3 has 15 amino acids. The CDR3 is CASSIALPRRTEAFF. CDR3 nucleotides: TGTGCCAGTAGTATAGCCCTCCCGAGGAGGACTGAAGCTTTCTTT.

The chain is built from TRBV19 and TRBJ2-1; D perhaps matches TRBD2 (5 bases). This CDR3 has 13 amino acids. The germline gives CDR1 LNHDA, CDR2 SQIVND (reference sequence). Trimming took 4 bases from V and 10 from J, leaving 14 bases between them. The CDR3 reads CASSNTPRGEQFF. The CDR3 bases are TGTGCCAGTAGTAATACCCCCCGGGGAGAGCAGTTCTTC.

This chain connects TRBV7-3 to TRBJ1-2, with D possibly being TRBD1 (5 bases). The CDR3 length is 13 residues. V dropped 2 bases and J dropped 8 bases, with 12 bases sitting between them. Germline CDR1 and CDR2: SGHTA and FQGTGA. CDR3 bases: TGTGCCAGCAGCTTATCCGGGGGTCAGGGCTACACCTTC. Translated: CASSLSGGQGYTF.

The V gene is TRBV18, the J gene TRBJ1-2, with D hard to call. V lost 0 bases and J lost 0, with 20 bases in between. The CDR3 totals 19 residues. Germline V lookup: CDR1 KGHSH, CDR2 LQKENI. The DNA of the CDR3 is TGTGCCAGCTCACCACCGAGGTTTCCGGCACAACCTTCTAACTATGGCTACACCTTC. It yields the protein CASSPPRFPAQPSNYGYTF. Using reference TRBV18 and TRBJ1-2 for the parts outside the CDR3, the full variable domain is NAGVMQNPRHLVRRRGQEARLRCSPMKGHSHVYWYRQLPEEGLKFMVYLQKENIIDESGMPKERFSAEFPKEGPSILRIQQVVRGDSAAYFCASSPPRFPAQPSNYGYTFGSGTRLTVV.

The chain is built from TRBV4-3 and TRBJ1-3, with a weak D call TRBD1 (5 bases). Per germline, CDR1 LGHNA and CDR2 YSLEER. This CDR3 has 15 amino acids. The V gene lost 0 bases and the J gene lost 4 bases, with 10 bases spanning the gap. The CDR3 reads CASSQDLGVGNTIYF. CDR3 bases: TGCGCCAGCAGCCAAGACCTAGGGGTCGGAAACACCATATATTTT.

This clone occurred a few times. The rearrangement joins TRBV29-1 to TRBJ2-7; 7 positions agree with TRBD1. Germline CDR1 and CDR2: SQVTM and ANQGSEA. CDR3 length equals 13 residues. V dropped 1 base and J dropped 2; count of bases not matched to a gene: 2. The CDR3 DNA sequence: TGCAGCGTTGAAGGGGACAGTCCCTACGAGCAGTACTTC. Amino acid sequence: CSVEGDSPYEQYF.

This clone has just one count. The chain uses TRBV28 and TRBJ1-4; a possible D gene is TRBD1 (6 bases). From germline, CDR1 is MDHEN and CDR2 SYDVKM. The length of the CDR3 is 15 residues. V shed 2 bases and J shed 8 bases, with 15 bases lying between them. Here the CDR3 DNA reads TGTGCCAGCAGTTTAGCACAGGGAGTGGAAGAAAAACTGTTTTTT. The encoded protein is CASSLAQGVEEKLFF.

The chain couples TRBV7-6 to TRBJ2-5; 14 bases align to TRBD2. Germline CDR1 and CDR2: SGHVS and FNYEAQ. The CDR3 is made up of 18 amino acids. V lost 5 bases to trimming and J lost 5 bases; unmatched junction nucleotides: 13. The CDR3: CASSLGLAGGPNRETQYF. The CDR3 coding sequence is TGTGCCAGCAGCCTCGGACTAGCGGGGGGCCCCAACAGGGAGACCCAGTACTTC.

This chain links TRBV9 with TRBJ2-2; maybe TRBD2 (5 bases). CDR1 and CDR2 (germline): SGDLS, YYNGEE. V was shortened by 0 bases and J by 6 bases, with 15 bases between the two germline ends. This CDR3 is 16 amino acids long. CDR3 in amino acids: CASSVGGRSFSGELFF. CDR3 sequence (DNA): TGTGCCAGCAGCGTAGGAGGGAGAAGTTTTTCCGGGGAGCTGTTTTTT.

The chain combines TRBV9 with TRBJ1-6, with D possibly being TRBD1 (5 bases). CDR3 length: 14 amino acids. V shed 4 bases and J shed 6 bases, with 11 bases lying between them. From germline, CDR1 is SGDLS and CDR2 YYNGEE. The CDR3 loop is CASSPPGFNSPLHF. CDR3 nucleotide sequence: TGTGCCAGCAGCCCCCCAGGGTTTAATTCACCCCTCCACTTT.

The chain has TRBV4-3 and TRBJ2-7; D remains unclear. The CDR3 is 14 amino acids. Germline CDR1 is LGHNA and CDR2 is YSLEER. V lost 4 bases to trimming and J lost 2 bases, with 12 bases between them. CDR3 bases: TGCGCCAGCAGCCGTTCAGCGTCGGCCTACGAGCAGTACTTC. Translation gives CASSRSASAYEQYF.

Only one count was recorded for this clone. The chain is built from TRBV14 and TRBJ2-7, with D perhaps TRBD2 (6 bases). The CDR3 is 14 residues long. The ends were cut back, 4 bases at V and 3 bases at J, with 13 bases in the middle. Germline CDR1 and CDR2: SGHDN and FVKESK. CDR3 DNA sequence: TGTGCCAGCAGCCCCTGGAGGGGAGGCTACGAGCAGTACTTC. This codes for CASSPWRGGYEQYF.

The CDR3 DNA reads TGTGCCAGCAGCTTAGGACTGACAGGGGTGGTTGAAAAACTGTTTTTT. Protein: CASSLGLTGVVEKLFF. V usage is TRBV11-2 and J usage is TRBJ1-4, with 8 bases lining up with TRBD1. The CDR3 contains 16 residues. The junction had 8 bases not matched to a gene; V was cut back by 1 base and J by 7 bases. Germline values: CDR1 SGHAT, CDR2 FQNNGV.

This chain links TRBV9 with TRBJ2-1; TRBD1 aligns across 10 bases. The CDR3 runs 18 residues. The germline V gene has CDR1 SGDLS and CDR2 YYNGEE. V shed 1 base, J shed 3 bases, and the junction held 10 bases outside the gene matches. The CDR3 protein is CASSVKGQGDIIYNEQFF. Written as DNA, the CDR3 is TGTGCCAGCAGCGTAAAAGGACAGGGGGACATCATCTACAATGAGCAGTTCTTC.

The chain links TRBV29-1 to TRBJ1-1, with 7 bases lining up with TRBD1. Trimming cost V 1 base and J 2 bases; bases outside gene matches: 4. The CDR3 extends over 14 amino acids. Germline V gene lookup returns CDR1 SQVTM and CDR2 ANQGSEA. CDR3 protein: CSVEVGTANTEAFF. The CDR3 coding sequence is TGCAGCGTTGAAGTGGGGACAGCTAACACTGAAGCTTTCTTT. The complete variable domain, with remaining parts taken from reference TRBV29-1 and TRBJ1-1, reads SAVISQKPSRDICQRGTSLTIQCQVDSQVTMMFWYRQQPGQSLTLIATANQGSEATYESGFVIDKFPISRPNLTFSTLTVSNMSPEDSSIYLCSVEVGTANTEAFFGQGTRLTVV.

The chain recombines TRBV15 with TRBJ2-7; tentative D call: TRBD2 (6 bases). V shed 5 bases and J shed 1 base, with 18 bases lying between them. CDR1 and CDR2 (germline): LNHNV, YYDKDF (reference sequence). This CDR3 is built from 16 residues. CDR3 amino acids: CATSPPEGRHSYEQYF. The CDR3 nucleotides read TGTGCCACCAGCCCCCCGGAGGGTCGGCATTCCTACGAGCAGTACTTC.

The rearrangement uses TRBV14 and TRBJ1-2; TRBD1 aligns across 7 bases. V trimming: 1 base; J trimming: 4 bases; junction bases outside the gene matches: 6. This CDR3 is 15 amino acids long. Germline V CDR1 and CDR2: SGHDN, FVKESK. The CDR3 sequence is CASSQVAGGPYGYTF. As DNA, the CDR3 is TGTGCCAGCAGCCAAGTCGCAGGGGGGCCCTATGGCTACACCTTC.

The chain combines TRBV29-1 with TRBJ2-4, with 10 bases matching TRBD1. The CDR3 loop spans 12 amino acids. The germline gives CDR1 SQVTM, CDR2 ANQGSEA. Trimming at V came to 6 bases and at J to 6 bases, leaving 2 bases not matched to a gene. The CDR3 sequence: CSVRTGGNIQYF. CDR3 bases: TGCAGCGTAAGGACAGGGGGAAACATTCAGTACTTC.

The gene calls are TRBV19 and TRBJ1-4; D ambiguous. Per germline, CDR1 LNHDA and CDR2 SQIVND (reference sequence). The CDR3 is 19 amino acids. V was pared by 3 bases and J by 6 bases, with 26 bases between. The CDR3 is CASSIPPGSGGVEDEKLFF. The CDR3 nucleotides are TGTGCCAGTAGTATCCCCCCCGGGAGCGGAGGAGTTGAGGATGAAAAACTGTTTTTT. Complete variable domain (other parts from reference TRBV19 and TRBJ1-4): DGGITQSPKYLFRKEGQNVTLSCEQNLNHDAMYWYRQDPGQGLRLIYYSQIVNDFQKGDIAEGYSVSREKKESFPLTVTSAQKNPTAFYLCASSIPPGSGGVEDEKLFFGSGTQLSVL.

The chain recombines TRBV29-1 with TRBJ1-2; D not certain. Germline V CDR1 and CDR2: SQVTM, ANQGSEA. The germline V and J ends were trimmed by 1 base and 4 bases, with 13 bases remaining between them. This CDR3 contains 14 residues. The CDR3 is CSVEGGASAYGYTF. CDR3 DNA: TGCAGCGTTGAAGGAGGTGCGAGTGCCTATGGCTACACCTTC.

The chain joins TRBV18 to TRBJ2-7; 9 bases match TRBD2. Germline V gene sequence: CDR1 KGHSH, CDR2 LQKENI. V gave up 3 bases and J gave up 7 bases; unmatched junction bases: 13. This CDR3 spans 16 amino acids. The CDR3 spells CASSPNLAGESLEQYF. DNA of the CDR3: TGTGCCAGCTCACCCAACTTAGCGGGAGAATCTTTAGAGCAGTACTTC. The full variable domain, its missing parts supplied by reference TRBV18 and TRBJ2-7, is NAGVMQNPRHLVRRRGQEARLRCSPMKGHSHVYWYRQLPEEGLKFMVYLQKENIIDESGMPKERFSAEFPKEGPSILRIQQVVRGDSAAYFCASSPNLAGESLEQYFGPGTRLTVT.